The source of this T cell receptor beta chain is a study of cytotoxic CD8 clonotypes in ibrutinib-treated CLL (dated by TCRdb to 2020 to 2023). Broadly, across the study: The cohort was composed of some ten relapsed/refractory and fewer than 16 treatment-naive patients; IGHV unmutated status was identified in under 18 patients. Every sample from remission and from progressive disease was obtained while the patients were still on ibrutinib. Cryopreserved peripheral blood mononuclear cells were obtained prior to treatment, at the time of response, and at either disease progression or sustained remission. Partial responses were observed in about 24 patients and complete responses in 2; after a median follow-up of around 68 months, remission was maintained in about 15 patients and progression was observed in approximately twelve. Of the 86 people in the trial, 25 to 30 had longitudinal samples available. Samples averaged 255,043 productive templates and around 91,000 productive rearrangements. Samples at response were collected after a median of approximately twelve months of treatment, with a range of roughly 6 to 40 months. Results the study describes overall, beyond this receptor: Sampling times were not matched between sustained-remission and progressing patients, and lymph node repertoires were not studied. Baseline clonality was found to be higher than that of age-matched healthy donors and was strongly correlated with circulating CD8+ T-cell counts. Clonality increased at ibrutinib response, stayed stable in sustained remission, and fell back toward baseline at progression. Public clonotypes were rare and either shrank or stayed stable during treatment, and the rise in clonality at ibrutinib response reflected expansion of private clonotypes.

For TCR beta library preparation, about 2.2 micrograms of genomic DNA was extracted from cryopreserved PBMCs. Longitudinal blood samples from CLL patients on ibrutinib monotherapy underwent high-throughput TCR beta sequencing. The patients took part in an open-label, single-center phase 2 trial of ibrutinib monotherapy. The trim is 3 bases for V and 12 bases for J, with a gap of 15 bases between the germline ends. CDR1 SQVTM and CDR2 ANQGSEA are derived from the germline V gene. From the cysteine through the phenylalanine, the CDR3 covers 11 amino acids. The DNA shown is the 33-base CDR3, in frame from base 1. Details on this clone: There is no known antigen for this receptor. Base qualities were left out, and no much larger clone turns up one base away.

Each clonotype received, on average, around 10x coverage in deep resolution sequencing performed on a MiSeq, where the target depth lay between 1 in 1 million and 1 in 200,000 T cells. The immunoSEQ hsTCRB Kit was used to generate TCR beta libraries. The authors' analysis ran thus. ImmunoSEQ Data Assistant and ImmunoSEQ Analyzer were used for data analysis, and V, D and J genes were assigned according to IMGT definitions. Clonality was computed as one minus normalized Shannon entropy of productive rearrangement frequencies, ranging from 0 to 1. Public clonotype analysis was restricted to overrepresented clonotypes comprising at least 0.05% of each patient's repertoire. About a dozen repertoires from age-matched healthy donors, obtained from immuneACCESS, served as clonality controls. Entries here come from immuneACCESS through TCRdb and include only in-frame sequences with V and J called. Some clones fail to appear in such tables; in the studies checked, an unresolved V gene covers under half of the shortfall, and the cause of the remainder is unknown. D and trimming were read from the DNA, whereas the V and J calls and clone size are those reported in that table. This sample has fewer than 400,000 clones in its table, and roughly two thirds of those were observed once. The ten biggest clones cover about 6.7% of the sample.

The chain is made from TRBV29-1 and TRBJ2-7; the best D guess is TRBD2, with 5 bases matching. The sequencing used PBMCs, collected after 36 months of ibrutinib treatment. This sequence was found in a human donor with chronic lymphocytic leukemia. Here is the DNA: TGCAGCGTTGACTATAACCTGGACTTGTACTTC. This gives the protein CSVDYNLDLYF.